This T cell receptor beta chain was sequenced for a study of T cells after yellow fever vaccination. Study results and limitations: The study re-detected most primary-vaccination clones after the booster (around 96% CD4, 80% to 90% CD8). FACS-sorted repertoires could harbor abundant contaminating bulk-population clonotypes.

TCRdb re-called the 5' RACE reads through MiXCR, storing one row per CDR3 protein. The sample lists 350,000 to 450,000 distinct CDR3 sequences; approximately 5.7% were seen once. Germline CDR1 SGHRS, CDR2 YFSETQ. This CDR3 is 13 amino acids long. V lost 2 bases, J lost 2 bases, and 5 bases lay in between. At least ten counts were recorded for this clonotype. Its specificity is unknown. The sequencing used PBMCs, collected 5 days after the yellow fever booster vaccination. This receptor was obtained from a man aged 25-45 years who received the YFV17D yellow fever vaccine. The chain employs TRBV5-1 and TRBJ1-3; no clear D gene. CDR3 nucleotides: TGCGCCAGCAGCTTTTCAGCTGGAAACACCATATATTTT. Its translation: CASSFSAGNTIYF.